This TCR beta chain was profiled in a study of cytomegalovirus exposure and HLA in healthy donors. Trimming stripped 4 bases from V and 3 bases from J, with 9 bases between. The CDR3 consists of 14 residues. CDR1 is SNHLY, CDR2 FYNNEI, per germline. In regard to this clone: Its cognate antigen is unknown.

Primers: 60 Vbeta forward and 13 Jbeta reverse. Libraries were prepared by immunoSEQ multiplex PCR; TCRdb keeps only in-frame clonotypes and omits some of them. This table has under 140,000 clones, 79% appearing once. Study-level findings and limits: In a later analysis, TCR beta V- and J-gene trimming showed a link to a missense DCLRE1C variant. The study found most TCR sequences rare, yet found some public TCRs in many donors.

Source material: PBMCs. The rearrangement links TRBV2 to TRBJ2-2; D is ambiguous. The TCR comes from a man under 40 in good health and CMV-seropositive. The CDR3 coding sequence is TGTGCCAGCAGTGGAAGCCGGGACACCGGGGAGCTGTTTTTT. Translated, it gives CASSGSRDTGELFF.